The clone carrying this T cell receptor beta chain was found a few times. The antigen remains undetermined. Produced via immunoSEQ multiplex PCR; TCRdb's table is partial and in-frame only. The data contain under 5,500 clones, 25% to 40% of them singletons. This sample was taken from a study of T cells in localized non-small cell lung cancer. Study findings and constraints: Adjacent uninvolved lung had the highest clonality, suggesting focused antigen responses. Within adjacent lung there appeared a median approximately 62 of the top 100 tumor clones.

The TCR originated in a woman aged 40-69 years with stage II squamous cell lung carcinoma. The sequences come from lung tumor tissue, collected before any cancer treatment.

The CDR3 DNA is TGCGCCAGCAGCCAAGATTGGTATGGATACAATGAGCAGTTCTTC. It encodes CASSQDWYGYNEQFF. The chain is built from TRBV1 and TRBJ2-1. TRBV1 represents a pseudogene. The CDR3 totals 15 residues.